The present T cell receptor (beta chain) was sequenced within a study of T cells in narcolepsy. Germline loops: CDR1 MNHEY, CDR2 SVGAGI. Trimming pared 0 bases from V and 7 bases from J, leaving 10 bases between. CDR3 length: 14 amino acids. Of note for this clone: Its antigen is still unknown.

Study findings and constraints: Healthy controls reportedly lacked the autoreactive clonotypes serially found in patients' blood.

The method was immunoSEQ multiplex PCR; TCRdb's version includes in-frame clones alone and lacks a portion of them. The table has 25,000 to 35,000 clones, over 80% seen once. The TCR was taken from a human donor with narcolepsy. The source material was CD45RA- memory CD4+ T cells from PBMCs. The chain has TRBV6-5 and TRBJ2-1, with D hard to call. The CDR3 is CASSYSRIGNEQFF. In DNA form, the CDR3 reads TGTGCCAGCAGTTACTCCCGGATCGGAAATGAGCAGTTCTTC.